This TCR beta chain was recovered during a study of blood T cell repertoires in COVID-19. Repertoires were generated with immunoSEQ multiplex PCR, while TCRdb's copy carries only in-frame clones and drops some. The sample carries over 150,000 clones, about 80% recorded once. The germline V gene has CDR1 LGHDT and CDR2 YNNKEL (reference sequence). This CDR3 is 12 amino acids long. V was trimmed by 2 bases and J by 3 bases, leaving 5 bases between them. This clonotype was obtained from a man in his 70s with active or convalescent COVID-19. The chain carries TRBV3-1 (or the pseudogene TRBV3-2) and TRBJ2-7; no definite D call. Material: peripheral blood. CDR3 protein: CASSQTFYEQYF. The CDR3 bases are TGTGCCAGCAGCCAAACTTTCTACGAGCAGTACTTC.